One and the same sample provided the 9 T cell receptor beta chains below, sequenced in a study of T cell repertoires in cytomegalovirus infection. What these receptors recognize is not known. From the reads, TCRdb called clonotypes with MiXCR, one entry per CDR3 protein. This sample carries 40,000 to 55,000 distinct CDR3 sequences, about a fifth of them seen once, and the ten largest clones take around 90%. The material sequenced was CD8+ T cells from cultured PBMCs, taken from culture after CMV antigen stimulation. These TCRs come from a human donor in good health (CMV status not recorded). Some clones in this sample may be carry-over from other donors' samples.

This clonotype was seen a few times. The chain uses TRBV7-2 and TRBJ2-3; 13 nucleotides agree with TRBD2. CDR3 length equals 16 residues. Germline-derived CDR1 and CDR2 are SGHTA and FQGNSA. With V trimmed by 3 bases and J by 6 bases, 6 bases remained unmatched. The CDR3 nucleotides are TGTGCCAGCAGCTTTACTAGCGGGGGGGCCCCTGATACGCAGTATTTT. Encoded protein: CASSFTSGGAPDTQYF. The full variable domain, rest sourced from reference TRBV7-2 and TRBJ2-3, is GAGVSQSPSNKVTEKGKDVELRCDPISGHTALYWYRQSLGQGLEFLIYFQGNSAPDKSGLPSDRFSAERTGGSVSTLTIQRTQQEDSAVYLCASSFTSGGAPDTQYFGPGTRLTVL.

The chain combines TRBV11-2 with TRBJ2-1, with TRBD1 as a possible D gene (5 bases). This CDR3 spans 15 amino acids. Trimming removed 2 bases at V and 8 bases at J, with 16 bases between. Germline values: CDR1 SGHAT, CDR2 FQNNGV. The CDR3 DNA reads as TGTGCCAGCAGCTTATGGGCCCCAGGGATCGATGAGCAGTTCTTC. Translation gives CASSLWAPGIDEQFF.

The CDR3 here is CASSLATAPRDTEAFF. The CDR3, as DNA: TGTGCCAGCAGCTTAGCCACAGCCCCTAGGGACACTGAAGCTTTCTTT. The J gene is TRBJ1-1, the V gene TRBV7-2; no clear D. CDR3 size: 16 residues. Germline V gene data show CDR1 as SGHTA and CDR2 as FQGNSA. V shed 0 bases and J shed 3 bases, with 14 bases lying between them.

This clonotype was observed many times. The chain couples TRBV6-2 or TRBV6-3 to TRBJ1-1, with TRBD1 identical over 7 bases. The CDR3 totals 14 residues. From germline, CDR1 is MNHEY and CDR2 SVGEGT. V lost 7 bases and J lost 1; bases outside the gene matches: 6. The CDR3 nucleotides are TGTGCCAGCACCTTGACAGGGAAGAACACTGAAGCTTTCTTT. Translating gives CASTLTGKNTEAFF.

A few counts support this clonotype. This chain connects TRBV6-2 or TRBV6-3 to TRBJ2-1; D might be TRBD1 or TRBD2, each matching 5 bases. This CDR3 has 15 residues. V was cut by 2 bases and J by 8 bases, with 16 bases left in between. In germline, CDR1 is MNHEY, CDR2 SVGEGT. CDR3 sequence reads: CASSYGDRRFDEQFF. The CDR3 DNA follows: TGTGCCAGCAGTTACGGGGACCGGAGGTTCGATGAGCAGTTCTTC.

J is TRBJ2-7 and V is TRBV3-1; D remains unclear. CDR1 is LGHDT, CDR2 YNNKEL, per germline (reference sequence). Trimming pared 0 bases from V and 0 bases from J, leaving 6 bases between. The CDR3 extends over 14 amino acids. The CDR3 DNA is TGTGCCAGCAGCCAAGAGGGCTTCTCCTACGAGCAGTACTTC. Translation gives CASSQEGFSYEQYF.

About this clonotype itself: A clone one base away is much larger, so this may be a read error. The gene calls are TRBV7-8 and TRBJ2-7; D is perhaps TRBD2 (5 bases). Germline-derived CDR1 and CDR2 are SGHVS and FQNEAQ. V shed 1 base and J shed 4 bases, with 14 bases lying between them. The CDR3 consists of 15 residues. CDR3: CASSLDLRDGYEQYF. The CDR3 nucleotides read TGTGCCAGCAGCTTAGACTTACGGGATGGGTACGAGCAGTACTTC.

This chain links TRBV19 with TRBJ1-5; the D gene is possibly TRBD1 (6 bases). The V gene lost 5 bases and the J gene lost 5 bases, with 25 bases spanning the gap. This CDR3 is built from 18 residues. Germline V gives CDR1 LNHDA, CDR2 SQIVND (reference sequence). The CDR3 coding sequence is TGTGCCAGTAGTGCCCCTTGGCAGGGGAGGGTTCTGGATCAGCCCCAGCATTTT. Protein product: CASSAPWQGRVLDQPQHF.

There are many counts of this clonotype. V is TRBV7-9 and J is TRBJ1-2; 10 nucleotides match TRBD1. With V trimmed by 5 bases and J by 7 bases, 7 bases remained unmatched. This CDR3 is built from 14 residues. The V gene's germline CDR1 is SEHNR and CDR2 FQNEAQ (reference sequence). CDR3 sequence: CASSQRDRGGGYTF. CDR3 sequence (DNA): TGTGCCAGCAGCCAAAGGGACAGGGGTGGTGGCTACACCTTC.